This T cell receptor (beta chain) was captured in a study of T cell changes during pregnancy in multiple sclerosis. Germline CDR1 and CDR2: GTSNPN and SVGIG (reference sequence). This CDR3 has 12 amino acids. V was pared by 3 bases and J by 2 bases, with 7 bases between. Libraries were prepared by immunoSEQ multiplex PCR; TCRdb keeps only in-frame clonotypes and omits some of them. The table records fewer than 50,000 clones, about 90% of them present only once. The starting material was CD4+ T cells from peripheral blood mononuclear cells, obtained in the second trimester of pregnancy. The chain has TRBV30 and TRBJ1-2; D gene unclear. The source is a female donor in good health, enrolled as a control in a pregnancy study. In DNA, the CDR3 is TGTGCCTGGAGATTCGGGAACTATGGCTACACCTTC. Translating gives CAWRFGNYGYTF.